The sequence of this TCR beta chain was determined in a study of neurological immune-mediated disorders. Study-wide points: Grouping of repertoires by phylogeny put those of 18 of 34 multiple sclerosis patients into a single related-CDR3 cluster, a possible signature.

Each CDR3 protein is one row after TCRdb ran MiXCR on the 5' RACE reads. The profile shows some 78,000 distinct CDR3 sequences, just over 5% of them singletons. Of note for this clonotype: Its antigen is still unknown.

The germline V gene encodes CDR1 MNHEY and CDR2 SVGAGI. This CDR3 spans 16 amino acids. V was clipped by 2 bases and J by 3 bases; unmatched bases: 4. The clonotype originates from a woman aged 30 to 39 with multiple sclerosis. The chain has TRBV6-5 and TRBJ2-1; 10 bases align to TRBD2. The source material was PBMCs. This CDR3 is CASSYRRLAGYNEQFF. The CDR3 coding sequence is TGTGCCAGCAGTTACCGGCGACTAGCGGGCTACAATGAGCAGTTCTTC.